Reported below is one T cell receptor beta chain. CDR1 is SSHAT and CDR2 is FNYEAQ in the germline V gene (reference sequence). The V end was cut by 5 bases, the J end by 5 bases, with 15 bases between. CDR3 length equals 14 residues. This sample is part of a study of identical twins. TCRdb redid the calling of the 5' RACE reads with MiXCR, one entry per CDR3 protein. Of 700,000 or so distinct CDR3 sequences detected, 21% appear once; the ten largest clones hold 4% to 5.5%. These sequences were also reported in another study, on T cells expressing NK-cell markers. From that report: Obtained from sorted CD3+CD56+NKG2C+, CD3+CD56+NKG2C- and CD3+CD56-NKG2C+ T cells were the TCR beta repertoires. HCMV seropositivity marked most of the eight sequenced donors; one was seronegative. The authors restricted sorting to alpha-beta TCR T cells with an anti-gamma-delta TCR antibody in several experiments. Also leading the CD3+CD56-NKG2C+ fraction in a handful of donors were these clonotypes.

Sequencing input: PBMCs. The chain carries TRBV7-7 and TRBJ2-5, with D hard to call. This TCR came from a woman aged 18-29 years in good health. Here the CDR3 DNA reads TGTGCCAGCAGCCCTACCACCGGCCAGGAGACCCAGTACTTC. Translated, it gives CASSPTTGQETQYF.